The entry below describes one T cell receptor beta chain. The CDR3 sequence is 14 residues long. CDR1 and CDR2 from the germline V gene are SGHVS and FNYEAQ. Trimming pared 3 bases from V and 5 bases from J, leaving 10 bases between. This specimen belongs to a study of blood T cell repertoires in COVID-19. For the study at large: Acute and convalescent COVID-19 samples came from the United States, Italy and Spain. From T cells, B-cell-depleted T cells, or PBMCs came the material, which was cDNA or gDNA.

Under the authors' procedure: Amplified reference gene primers provided the basis for estimating nucleated cell counts. Libraries were prepared by immunoSEQ multiplex PCR; TCRdb keeps only in-frame clonotypes and omits some of them. The V and J calls and clone size are taken from that table; D and trimming were inferred from the DNA. The sample has some 96,000 clones; around nine tenths are singletons. The rearrangement links TRBV7-6 to TRBJ2-2; the D gene is possibly TRBD1 (6 bases). Material for sequencing was peripheral blood. The sequence derives from a man in his sixties with acute or convalescent COVID-19. CDR3 residues: CASSFNRVTGELFF. In DNA form, the CDR3 reads TGTGCCAGCAGCTTTAACAGGGTGACCGGGGAGCTGTTTTTT.